This passage covers 2 T cell receptor beta chains from one sample sequenced in a study of shared clonotypes between healthy human individuals. Clones were sequenced by immunoSEQ multiplex PCR, and TCRdb holds only the in-frame ones, with some missing. The sample shows 950,000 to 1,300,000 clones, 75% of them seen only once. The sample taken for sequencing was memory CD4+ T cells sorted from blood. Subset here: CD45RA-negative fraction. The receptors derive from a man between 18 and 35 years old in good health.

The rearrangement joins TRBV28 to TRBJ1-2, with a weak D call TRBD1 (6 bases). The germline V gene encodes CDR1 MDHEN and CDR2 SYDVKM. The CDR3 runs to 14 residues. Trimming cost V 9 bases and J 2 bases, with 16 bases left between them. The CDR3 loop is CASYATGLNYGYTF. The CDR3 DNA sequence: TGTGCCAGTTATGCCACAGGGCTCAACTATGGCTACACCTTC.

The J gene is TRBJ2-5, the V gene TRBV5-1; D may be TRBD1 (6 bases). The V gene lost 0 bases and the J gene lost 5 bases, with 17 bases spanning the gap. This CDR3 spans 16 amino acids. Germline V CDR1 and CDR2: SGHRS, YFSETQ. The CDR3 reads CASSLDGVGQGETQYF. In nucleotides, the CDR3 is TGCGCCAGCAGCTTGGATGGGGTAGGGCAGGGGGAGACCCAGTACTTC.